The TCR beta chain described here comes from a study of T cell responses to AZD1222 COVID-19 vaccine. Measured with immunoSEQ multiplex PCR; TCRdb has only the in-frame clones, and not every one. The data show some 120,000 clones, roughly 90% seen once. Regarding this clone: The antigen is unknown.

General study points: Epitopes outside B.1.351 and B.1.1.7 mutated regions reportedly drew nearly half of spike TCRs. Spike-specific TCRs gained breadth and depth after people received two AZD1222 doses.

This CDR3 contains 15 residues. Germline CDR1 is LNHNV and CDR2 is YYDKDF (reference sequence). Trimming took off 11 bases at V and 2 bases at J, with 19 bases between the two ends. The genes are TRBV15 and TRBJ2-1; tentatively, D is TRBD2 (6 bases). The sample was peripheral blood, taken on day 0 of AZD1222 vaccination. The TCR originated in an adult in good health. The chain's CDR3 is CAARASSGPYNEQFF. CDR3 in DNA: TGTGCCGCAAGAGCGAGTAGCGGACCCTACAATGAGCAGTTCTTC.